This T cell receptor beta chain emerged from a study of blood T cells in healthy people across ages. In the study overall: For every two T cells, template switching captured about one barcoded beta molecule.

Primers used in a second PCR of roughly 6 to 11 cycles were a sample-barcoded 5' primer and a J-beta primer mix. From the 5' RACE reads, TCRdb called clonotypes with MiXCR, one entry per CDR3 protein. The sample includes 1.5 million to 2 million distinct CDR3 sequences, roughly 28% of them seen just once. The germline gives CDR1 MGHRA, CDR2 YSYEKL. CDR3 size: 14 residues. Trimming left V 4 bases short and J 8 bases short, with 14 bases between. With each sample, at least 6 micrograms of total RNA were extracted. Sequenced sample: blood. The chain joins TRBV4-1 to TRBJ1-4; D may be TRBD1 (5 bases). The clonotype comes from a woman aged 25 to 39 in good health. The CDR3 region is CASSPGDLEEKLFF. The CDR3, as DNA: TGCGCCAGCAGCCCGGGGGACCTAGAAGAAAAACTGTTTTTT.